Presented here are 5 T cell receptor beta chains from one specimen sequenced in a study of blood T cell repertoires in COVID-19. Some clones are missing from TCRdb's copy, which holds only in-frame ones; the method was immunoSEQ multiplex PCR. Among about 320,000 clones listed, 75% to 85% were seen once. What was sequenced was peripheral blood. The source of these receptors is a human donor in a cohort sampled during active COVID-19.

The CDR3 DNA follows: TGTGCCAGCAGTGATATTACAGGGAACACTGAAGCTTTCTTT. Translating gives CASSDITGNTEAFF. The chain couples TRBV6-1 to TRBJ1-1; D perhaps matches TRBD1 (5 bases). This CDR3 is built from 14 residues. V shed 3 bases and J shed 1 base, with 9 bases lying between them. Germline CDR1 is MNHNS and CDR2 is SASEGT.

V and J are TRBV7-8 and TRBJ2-7, with 9 bases fitting TRBD1. V was clipped by 5 bases and J by 2 bases; unmatched bases: 7. From germline, CDR1 is SGHVS and CDR2 FQNEAQ. This CDR3 has 15 amino acids. CDR3 sequence (DNA): TGTGCCAGCAGCGTACTGGGACAGGGACCCTACGAGCAGTACTTC. It yields the protein CASSVLGQGPYEQYF.

In its sample, this clone was seen once. V usage is TRBV4-2 and J usage is TRBJ1-2, with D maybe TRBD1 (6 bases). Trimming pared 0 bases from V and 7 bases from J, leaving 36 bases between. This CDR3 spans 22 amino acids. From germline, CDR1 is LGHNA and CDR2 YNFKEQ. CDR3 DNA: TGTGCCAGCAGCCAAGATTTTCCGCCCCGAATCAGGGGCCAGCCCAGCGGTACTGGCTACACCTTC. Amino acids: CASSQDFPPRIRGQPSGTGYTF.

The chain combines TRBV7-7 with TRBJ2-1; no reliable D call. Germline values: CDR1 SSHAT, CDR2 FNYEAQ (reference sequence). Trimming removed 5 bases at V and 14 bases at J, with 4 bases between. The CDR3 covers 8 residues. The CDR3 here is CASSHKFF. DNA for the CDR3: TGTGCCAGCAGCCACAAGTTCTTC.

This clone has only one observation. The rearrangement joins TRBV24-1 to TRBJ2-3; D perhaps matches TRBD2 (6 bases). This CDR3 has 15 amino acids. Per the germline V gene, CDR1 is KGHDR and CDR2 is SFDVKD. Trimming cost V 3 bases and J 1 base, with 10 bases left between them. The CDR3 region has the DNA TGTGCCACCAGTGATCCTAGCGCCCGCACAGATACGCAGTATTTT. It yields the protein CATSDPSARTDTQYF.